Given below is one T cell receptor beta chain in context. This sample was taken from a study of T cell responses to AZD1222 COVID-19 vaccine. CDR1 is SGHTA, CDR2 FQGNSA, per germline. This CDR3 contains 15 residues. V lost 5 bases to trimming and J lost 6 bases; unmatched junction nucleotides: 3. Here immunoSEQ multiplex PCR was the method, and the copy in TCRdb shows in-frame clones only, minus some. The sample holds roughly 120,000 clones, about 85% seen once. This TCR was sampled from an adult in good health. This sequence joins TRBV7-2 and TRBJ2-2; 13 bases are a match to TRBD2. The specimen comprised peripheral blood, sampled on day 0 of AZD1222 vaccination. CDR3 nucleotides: TGTGCCAGCAGCCCCACTAGCGGGGGGGCCGGGGAGCTGTTTTTT. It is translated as CASSPTSGGAGELFF.